A selection of T cell receptor beta chains follows, all from one sample in a study of immune evolution from preneoplasia to lung adenocarcinoma. Here immunoSEQ multiplex PCR was the method, and the copy in TCRdb shows in-frame clones only, minus some. The sample shows about 2,600 clones, roughly 85% of them seen only once. The specimen sequenced was FFPE normal lung tissue adjacent to the tumor. These receptors originate from a person in their fifties with lung adenocarcinoma. Both conserved end residues are trimmed from each CDR3.

j_call: TRBJ1-2; v_call: TRBV30; cdr3_aa: AWKGQGDRGYT
j_call: TRBJ2-4; v_call: TRBV11-2; cdr3_aa: ASSLSDRDIQY
j_call: TRBJ2-3; v_call: TRBV6-5; cdr3_aa: ASMDTADTQY
j_call: TRBJ2-1; v_call: TRBV27; cdr3_aa: ASSSDPRAYNEQF
j_call: TRBJ2-5; v_call: TRBV9; cdr3_aa: ASSVFGSEETQY
j_call: TRBJ2-5; v_call: TRBV29-1; cdr3_aa: SVRTLAGVMETQY
j_call: TRBJ2-1; v_call: TRBV14; cdr3_aa: ASSRRHDGDEQF
j_call: TRBJ2-1; v_call: TRBV30; cdr3_aa: AWRLAGGPGEQF
j_call: TRBJ2-7; v_call: TRBV19; cdr3_aa: ASSMVGYEQY
j_call: TRBJ1-4; v_call: TRBV5-1; cdr3_aa: ASSPGAGLFEKLF
j_call: TRBJ2-1; v_call: TRBV5-1; cdr3_aa: ASSYDGGKNNEQF
j_call: TRBJ1-5; v_call: TRBV7-9; cdr3_aa: ASSFGQFNQPQH
j_call: TRBJ2-4; v_call: TRBV29-1; cdr3_aa: SVEDQQGAKNIQY
j_call: TRBJ2-1; v_call: TRBV13; cdr3_aa: AKNRDRGSFEQF
j_call: TRBJ1-1; v_call: TRBV6-5; cdr3_aa: ASSYGVVMNTEAF
j_call: TRBJ2-7; v_call: TRBV11-2; cdr3_aa: ASSLKVGTLTTYEQY
j_call: TRBJ1-1; v_call: TRBV7-3; cdr3_aa: ASSFTVDTEAF
j_call: TRBJ1-2; v_call: TRBV5-5; cdr3_aa: ASSLVQVTNYGYT
j_call: TRBJ2-1; v_call: TRBV30; cdr3_aa: AWSSSGINEQF
j_call: TRBJ1-4; v_call: TRBV28; cdr3_aa: ASSLTSRELF
j_call: TRBJ1-2; v_call: TRBV20-1; cdr3_aa: SARPKDGYT
j_call: TRBJ2-7; v_call: TRBV27; cdr3_aa: ASSETGRTYEQY
j_call: TRBJ1-3; v_call: TRBV6-6; cdr3_aa: ASIQGNGNTIY
j_call: TRBJ2-1; v_call: TRBV11-2; cdr3_aa: ASSLEGRSEQF
j_call: TRBJ1-5; v_call: TRBV7-9; cdr3_aa: ASSSGTLNQPQH
j_call: TRBJ2-7; v_call: TRBV5-6; cdr3_aa: ASSGIGGRGQY
j_call: TRBJ1-4; v_call: TRBV13; cdr3_aa: ASSTRQGDEKLF
j_call: TRBJ2-1; v_call: TRBV9; cdr3_aa: ASCKTGGSEQF
j_call: TRBJ2-7; v_call: TRBV5-6; cdr3_aa: ASSLASAGGLYEQY
j_call: TRBJ1-2; v_call: TRBV18; cdr3_aa: ASSQGRGGSYGYT
j_call: TRBJ2-7; v_call: TRBV6-1; cdr3_aa: ASLQFSYEQY
j_call: TRBJ2-1; v_call: TRBV30; cdr3_aa: ACLAGDFNEQF
j_call: TRBJ2-7; v_call: TRBV5-1; cdr3_aa: ASSLASGFSYEQY
j_call: TRBJ2-7; v_call: TRBV29-1; cdr3_aa: SVESSSSYEQY
j_call: TRBJ2-3; v_call: TRBV9; cdr3_aa: ASSVEASGSQDTQY
j_call: TRBJ2-6; v_call: TRBV5-4; cdr3_aa: ASSLQIGSGANVLT
j_call: TRBJ2-1; v_call: TRBV6-4; cdr3_aa: ASSAKTGQVSYNEQF
j_call: TRBJ2-3; v_call: TRBV11-2; cdr3_aa: ASSLGRDTQY
j_call: TRBJ2-7; v_call: TRBV18; cdr3_aa: ASSPPGNRGDSYEQY
j_call: TRBJ2-3; v_call: TRBV4-1; cdr3_aa: ASSQVDTQY
j_call: TRBJ1-2; v_call: TRBV6-5; cdr3_aa: ASRDRTYGYT
j_call: TRBJ2-7; v_call: TRBV4-3; cdr3_aa: ASSQFRGLAGGLQTYEQY
j_call: TRBJ2-7; v_call: TRBV28; cdr3_aa: ASRTGGRYEQY
j_call: TRBJ2-7; v_call: TRBV7-2; cdr3_aa: ASSVTSGTTYEQY
j_call: TRBJ2-7; v_call: TRBV5-6; cdr3_aa: ASSSDRYEQY
j_call: TRBJ2-7; v_call: TRBV7-9; cdr3_aa: ASRATGGVYEQY
j_call: TRBJ1-5; v_call: TRBV15; cdr3_aa: ATSRDRGRNQPQH
j_call: TRBJ1-5; v_call: TRBV7-6; cdr3_aa: ASSPRGFNQPQH
j_call: TRBJ2-6; v_call: TRBV5-1; cdr3_aa: ASSQTTMDPNVLT
j_call: TRBJ1-2; v_call: TRBV28; cdr3_aa: ASSPGGVGYT
j_call: TRBJ1-1; v_call: TRBV6-1; cdr3_aa: AWGEEAF
j_call: TRBJ2-5; v_call: TRBV18; cdr3_aa: ASSLGEETQY
j_call: TRBJ1-2; v_call: TRBV30; cdr3_aa: AWSGQYYGYT